One and the same sample provided the 8 T cell receptor beta chains below, sequenced in a study of cytomegalovirus exposure and HLA in healthy donors. The primer mix had 60 Vbeta and 13 Jbeta primers. Clones were read by immunoSEQ multiplex PCR, and TCRdb kept only the in-frame ones, dropping some. Of 100,000 to 140,000 clones in the sample, about 80% were seen once. Sequenced material: PBMCs. The receptors shown here come from a man aged 25-45 years in good health and CMV-seronegative.

This chain uses TRBV7-6 with TRBJ2-6; a possible D gene is TRBD2 (5 bases). V was clipped by 4 bases and J by 3 bases, with 10 bases between them. Germline CDR1 reads SGHVS; CDR2 reads FNYEAQ. CDR3 length: 15 residues. The CDR3 DNA reads TGTGCCAGCAGCTCAAGGACTGTTGGGGCCAACGTCCTGACTTTC. Translation: CASSSRTVGANVLTF.

The chain combines TRBV15 with TRBJ1-2; 9 bases map to TRBD1. Germline assignment: CDR1 LNHNV and CDR2 YYDKDF (reference sequence). The CDR3 contains 16 residues. V shed 0 bases and J 6 bases; nucleotides not matched to a gene: 8. In DNA, the CDR3 is TGTGCCACCAGCAGAGATCTATCGGGACAGGGAAATGGCTACACCTTC. Its protein product is CATSRDLSGQGNGYTF.

This chain joins TRBV5-6 and TRBJ2-7, with 10 bases identical to TRBD1. V was pared by 0 bases and J by 4 bases, with 1 base of the junction left unmatched. Per germline, CDR1 SGHDT and CDR2 YYEEEE. The CDR3 runs to 14 residues. CDR3 DNA: TGTGCCAGCAGCTTGGGACAGGGGGCGTACGAGCAGTACTTC. Encoded protein: CASSLGQGAYEQYF.

V and J are TRBV5-1 and TRBJ2-7; 8 bases align to TRBD1. With V trimmed by 1 base and J by 6 bases, 9 bases remained unmatched. The CDR3 spans 15 residues. Germline-derived CDR1 and CDR2 are SGHRS and YFSETQ. CDR3 sequence reads: CASSLTGQGEFEQYF. CDR3 sequence (DNA): TGCGCCAGCAGCTTGACTGGACAGGGTGAATTCGAGCAGTACTTC.

The gene calls are TRBV11-3 and TRBJ1-1, with 9 bases fitting TRBD1. V trimming: 1 base; J trimming: 0 bases; junction bases outside the gene matches: 9. The CDR3 length is 18 residues. Per the germline V gene, CDR1 is SGHNT and CDR2 is YENEEA. CDR3 residues: CASSLALTQGAVNTEAFF. The DNA of the CDR3 is TGTGCCAGCAGCTTAGCCCTAACACAGGGGGCTGTGAACACTGAAGCTTTCTTT. The complete variable domain, with remaining parts taken from reference TRBV11-3 and TRBJ1-1, reads EAGVVQSPRYKIIEKKQPVAFWCNPISGHNTLYWYLQNLGQGPELLIRYENEEAVDDSQLPKDRFSAERLKGVDSTLKIQPAELGDSAVYLCASSLALTQGAVNTEAFFGQGTRLTVV.

Remarks on this clone: This sample includes further DNA sequences coding for the same CDR3. This sequence joins TRBV5-1 and TRBJ1-4, with 8 bases fitting TRBD1. This CDR3 comprises 14 residues. J was trimmed by 8 bases and V by 2 bases; bases with no gene match: 5. Germline V gene lookup returns CDR1 SGHRS and CDR2 YFSETQ. The CDR3 region has the DNA TGCGCCAGCAGCTTCGGACAGGGCGGGGAAAAACTGTTTTTT. Its protein is CASSFGQGGEKLFF.

This clone appeared once. The chain combines TRBV19 with TRBJ2-2; tentatively, D is TRBD1 (6 bases). The CDR3 has 16 residues. Germline loops: CDR1 LNHDA, CDR2 SQIVND (reference sequence). With 6 bases removed from V and 2 bases from J, the gap between germline ends came to 16 bases. CDR3 region: CASSQQGRVNTGELFF. The CDR3 nucleotides are TGTGCCAGTAGCCAACAGGGTCGAGTAAACACCGGGGAGCTGTTTTTT.

The rearrangement uses TRBV28 and TRBJ2-6, with a possible D match to TRBD2 (6 bases). The V end lost 5 bases, the J end lost 4 bases, and 15 bases lay between the germline ends. Germline V gene data show CDR1 as MDHEN and CDR2 as SYDVKM. The CDR3 has 16 amino acids. The CDR3 spells CASSPWTTEGANVLTF. The CDR3 DNA sequence: TGTGCCAGCAGTCCTTGGACTACCGAAGGGGCCAACGTCCTGACTTTC.